A single T cell receptor beta chain is shown here with its context. What it binds is not known. This entry belongs to a study of radiation and T cells in renal cell carcinoma. Sequenced by immunoSEQ multiplex PCR; TCRdb stores in-frame clones only, minus some. The profile shows approximately 24,000 clones, more than 45% of them singletons. Findings of the study overall: Top tumor clonotypes rose in blood 2 weeks post-radiation, then contracted. Dominant CDR3 motifs occupied more repertoire in irradiated than control tumors.

CDR1 is SGHAT, CDR2 FQNNGV, per germline. V gave up 5 bases and J gave up 2 bases; unmatched junction bases: 10. The CDR3 extends over 16 amino acids. Described treatment: 15 Gy SBRT to primary tumor, nephrectomy 4 weeks later. Nephrectomy followed 15 Gy stereotactic body radiation by 4 weeks. Clear cell pathology was present in this patient's renal cell carcinoma. The starting material was tumor tissue, obtained from a patient whose treatment included radiotherapy and nephrectomy. The sequence was collected from a woman in her forties or fifties with renal cell carcinoma. J is TRBJ1-2 and V is TRBV11-2; 8 positions agree with TRBD1. The CDR3 spells CASSPSGDRGNYGYTF. DNA for the CDR3: TGTGCCAGCAGCCCCTCGGGTGACAGGGGAAACTATGGCTACACCTTC.